This TCR beta chain was captured by sequencing in a study of cytomegalovirus exposure and HLA in healthy donors. With respect to this clone: No antigen is known for it.

Donors consisted of healthy bone marrow donors. 60 Vbeta and 13 Jbeta primers were used in PCR. Libraries were prepared by immunoSEQ multiplex PCR; TCRdb keeps only in-frame clonotypes and omits some of them. Of a few hundred thousand clones in the sample, under 80% were seen once. V lost 2 bases and J lost 3; bases outside the gene matches: 0. CDR1 is SGHRS, CDR2 YFSETQ, per germline. CDR3 length: 13 amino acids. The study, taken as a whole, reports: Later work found most CMV-associated TCR beta chains apparently HLA-restricted. Information on immune exposure was restricted to one variable (CMV serostatus). Most TCR sequences were uncommon, yet certain public TCRs appeared in many donors.

This sequence was found in a female donor in good health and CMV-seronegative. Sequencing input: PBMCs. The chain joins TRBV5-1 to TRBJ2-7, with 9 bases identical to TRBD2. Written as DNA, the CDR3 is TGCGCCAGCAGCTTACTAGCGGGCTACGAGCAGTACTTC. It specifies CASSLLAGYEQYF. Drawing the rest from reference TRBV5-1 and TRBJ2-7, the complete variable domain is KAGVTQTPRYLIKTRGQQVTLSCSPISGHRSVSWYQQTPGQGLQFLFEYFSETQRNKGNFPGRFSGRQFSNSRSEMNVSTLELGDSALYLCASSLLAGYEQYFGPGTRLTVT.